This record looks at one TCR beta chain sequence and its context. These data come from a study of control samples from healthy donors and cancer patients. Assay used: immunoSEQ multiplex PCR; TCRdb lists only in-frame clones, some missing. The data hold over 150,000 clones, with approximately 91% observed a single time. The TCR was taken from a woman between 35 and 50 years old in good health. Source material: blood.

CDR3 sequence: CASSRLAGTSYEQYF. Here the CDR3 DNA reads TGTGCCAGCAGCCGCCTAGCGGGGACTTCCTACGAGCAGTACTTC. This chain links TRBV6-2 or TRBV6-3 with TRBJ2-7; TRBD2 matches at 9 bases. The V gene's germline CDR1 is MNHEY and CDR2 SVGEGT. The CDR3 length is 15 residues. V lost 6 bases and J lost 1; bases outside the gene matches: 7.